The clone carrying this T cell receptor beta chain was picked up a small number of times. This record comes from a study of T-cell memory formation after mild COVID-19. Trimming took off 0 bases at V and 10 bases at J, with 13 bases between the two ends. This CDR3 contains 14 residues. In germline, CDR1 is MNHNY, CDR2 SVGAGI (reference sequence). TCR alpha and TCR beta cDNA libraries carrying sample barcodes and UMIs were produced by 5'RACE using constant-segment primers. One entry per CDR3 protein, called by TCRdb with MiXCR from the 5' RACE reads. The sample shows about 110,000 distinct CDR3 sequences, 14% of them seen only once.

Sequenced: PBMCs or a T cell subset sorted from them (not recorded which). This TCR derives from a man younger than 35 who had mild COVID-19 (a few samples of this study predate the infection). Cell type and time point are not known. The chain recombines TRBV6-6 with TRBJ2-1; D not resolved. DNA of the CDR3: TGTGCCAGCAGTTACTCGGCTCCCTTCTTGGAGCAGTTCTTC. Residues: CASSYSAPFLEQFF.